A single sample is the source of the 16 T cell receptor beta chains below, sequenced in a study of OX40 agonist ivuxolimab in advanced cancers. Method: immunoSEQ multiplex PCR; TCRdb's copy keeps in-frame clones and lacks some. Here the sample spans about 80,000 clones, approximately 84% being singletons. The sample here was CD4+ or CD8+ T cells sorted from blood, taken in a trial of the OX40 agonist ivuxolimab. The source of these receptors is an adult with an advanced solid tumor such as melanoma, head and neck, liver or kidney cancer.

The rearrangement links TRBV7-9 to TRBJ2-5, with 7 bases that match TRBD1. The J call may be faulty, since TRBJ2-7 better matches the DNA end. The germline CDR1 and CDR2 sequences are SEHNR and FQNEAQ (reference sequence). CDR3 length: 16 amino acids. The CDR3 DNA reads as TGTGCCAGCAGCCCTGCCCTGGGACAGAGCTCCTACGAGCAGTACTTC. Protein: CASSPALGQSSYEQYF.

This clone is termed medium-sized (0.01 to 0.1%). The chain combines TRBV6-1 with TRBJ1-5, with D tentatively TRBD1 (5 bases). V was pared by 5 bases and J by 4 bases, with 15 bases between. CDR1 MNHNS and CDR2 SASEGT come from the germline V gene. This CDR3 has 15 residues. The CDR3 protein is CASSFSQGINQPQHF. DNA of the CDR3: TGTGCCAGCAGTTTTTCCCAGGGTATTAATCAGCCCCAGCATTTT.

The count of this clone is one. The chain couples TRBV5-4 to TRBJ2-7; TRBD2 matches at 10 bases. This CDR3 has 14 residues. Trimming at V came to 5 bases and at J to 5 bases, leaving 7 bases not matched to a gene. The germline CDR1 and CDR2 sequences are SGHNT and YYREEE (reference sequence). The CDR3 spells CASRSSGREHEQYF. The CDR3 DNA is TGTGCCAGCAGGTCTAGCGGGAGAGAGCACGAGCAGTACTTC.

This clone showed up just a few times. This chain connects TRBV7-2 to TRBJ2-7; the match to TRBD2 covers 12 bases. The V and J ends lost 6 bases and 12 bases, in that order; junction bases with no gene match: 9. This CDR3 region has 13 residues. Germline V gene sequence: CDR1 SGHTA, CDR2 FQGNSA. The DNA of the CDR3 is TGTGCCAGCAGGCCTGGGACTAGCGGGTTTGCGTACTTC. Its translation: CASRPGTSGFAYF.

A single count supports this clone. V usage is TRBV30 and J usage is TRBJ1-5; 10 nucleotides agree with TRBD1. The ends lost 3 bases at V and 4 bases at J; junction bases unmatched: 6. Germline V gene data show CDR1 as GTSNPN and CDR2 as SVGIG (reference sequence). The CDR3 extends over 15 amino acids. CDR3 residues: CAWSRDRGLNQPQHF. The CDR3 bases are TGTGCCTGGAGCCGGGACAGGGGACTTAATCAGCCCCAGCATTTT.

This clone was recorded a few times. The chain couples TRBV19 to TRBJ1-2; a weak D match, TRBD1 (6 bases). CDR1 LNHDA and CDR2 SQIVND come from the germline V gene (reference sequence). V was clipped by 7 bases and J by 7 bases, with 25 bases between them. The CDR3 is made up of 16 amino acids. The CDR3 DNA reads TGTGCCAGTACCCCGGGGGGGGCGACCTGGTTTAGTGGCTACACCTTC. Translated: CASTPGGATWFSGYTF.

The V gene is TRBV5-4, the J gene TRBJ2-5; D is tentatively TRBD1 or TRBD2 (5 bases each). Near its end, the DNA agrees better with TRBJ2-7, so the J call may be wrong. The CDR3 covers 14 residues. CDR1 is SGHNT, CDR2 YYREEE, per germline (reference sequence). The CDR3 DNA sequence: TGTGCCAGCAGGGGGGATTTGAGCTCCTACGAGCAGTACTTC. Its protein product is CASRGDLSSYEQYF.

Notes on this clone: At the DNA level, this CDR3 is encoded by other sequences in the same sample as well. The chain employs TRBV13 and TRBJ1-1, with D possibly TRBD1 on 6 matching bases. V shed 5 bases and J shed 4 bases, with 11 bases lying between them. The CDR3 totals 13 residues. From germline, CDR1 is PRHDT and CDR2 FYEKMQ (reference sequence). CDR3 region: CASSPQGGTEAFF. DNA for the CDR3: TGTGCCAGCAGCCCCCAAGGGGGCACTGAAGCTTTCTTT. The whole variable domain, remainder taken from reference TRBV13 and TRBJ1-1, is AAGVIQSPRHLIKEKRETATLKCYPIPRHDTVYWYQQGPGQDPQFLISFYEKMQSDKGSIPDRFSAQQFSDYHSELNMSSLELGDSALYFCASSPQGGTEAFFGQGTRLTVV.

The chain couples TRBV19 to TRBJ2-3; a possible D gene is TRBD2 (5 bases). Germline-derived CDR1 and CDR2 are LNHDA and SQIVND (reference sequence). This CDR3 is built from 14 residues. V was pared by 5 bases and J by 4 bases, with 13 bases between. The CDR3, as DNA: TGTGCCAGTAGTCGCACTAGTAATTCAGATACGCAGTATTTT. Its translation: CASSRTSNSDTQYF.

The genes are TRBV30 and TRBJ1-5; possible D gene TRBD1, 5 bases. The CDR3 sequence is 16 residues long. Trimming removed 0 bases from V and 2 bases from J, with 14 bases in between. In germline, CDR1 is GTSNPN, CDR2 SVGIG (reference sequence). Here the CDR3 reads CAWSVRAGRGNQPQHF. The CDR3 DNA follows: TGTGCCTGGAGTGTAAGGGCAGGGAGGGGCAATCAGCCCCAGCATTTT.

The CDR3 reads CASSLRVGNTIYF. The CDR3 nucleotides are TGTGCCAGCAGCCTCCGGGTTGGAAACACCATATATTTT. The rearrangement uses TRBV11-2 and TRBJ1-3; D gene unclear. This CDR3 spans 13 amino acids. Germline CDR1 SGHAT, CDR2 FQNNGV. The V gene lost 5 bases and the J gene lost 3 bases, with 8 bases spanning the gap.

The CDR3 region is CASHKPGSGNTIYF. In nucleotides, the CDR3 is TGTGCCAGCCACAAGCCCGGTTCTGGAAACACCATATATTTT. The V gene is TRBV6-6, the J gene TRBJ1-3; the D is unclear. Per the germline V gene, CDR1 is MNHNY and CDR2 is SVGAGI (reference sequence). The germline V and J ends were trimmed by 8 bases and 1 base, with 12 bases remaining between them. The CDR3 covers 14 residues.

The V gene is TRBV6-1, the J gene TRBJ1-5; 9 bases are shared with TRBD1. CDR1 is MNHNS, CDR2 SASEGT, per germline. The CDR3 consists of 14 residues. V shed 6 bases, J shed 6 bases, and the junction held 6 bases outside the gene matches. The CDR3 bases are TGTGCCAGCAGCGGCGGACAGGGGTTTCAGCCCCAGCATTTT. The encoded protein is CASSGGQGFQPQHF.

The rearrangement links TRBV10-1 to TRBJ2-5, with TRBD2 matching over 10 bases. The ends lost 3 bases at V and 2 bases at J; junction bases unmatched: 3. Germline V gene sequence: CDR1 WNHNN, CDR2 SYGVQD (reference sequence). This CDR3 region has 15 residues. The chain's CDR3 is CASSDGLAAQETQYF. Here the CDR3 DNA reads TGCGCCAGCAGTGACGGACTAGCGGCGCAAGAGACCCAGTACTTC.

This chain joins TRBV5-4 and TRBJ2-3; TRBD1 might be the D (6 bases). This CDR3 has 14 amino acids. Germline V CDR1 and CDR2: SGHNT, YYREEE (reference sequence). Trimming took off 5 bases at V and 2 bases at J, with 12 bases between the two ends. The CDR3 nucleotides read TGTGCCAGCAGTCACCAGGGGTCCACAGATACGCAGTATTTT. It translates to CASSHQGSTDTQYF.

V and J are TRBV7-9 and TRBJ1-1; a weak D match, TRBD1 (5 bases). Trimming shortened V by 5 bases and J by 4 bases, and 14 bases separated the two germline ends. Germline CDR1 is SEHNR and CDR2 is FQNEAQ (reference sequence). The CDR3 covers 14 residues. Written as DNA, the CDR3 is TGTGCCAGCAGCCAAGGCCAGGGTGGCACTGAAGCTTTCTTT. Translating it yields CASSQGQGGTEAFF.